This is a list of T cell receptor beta chains from one sample in a study of blood T cell repertoires in COVID-19. Generated by immunoSEQ multiplex PCR, the TCRdb table keeps only in-frame clones and is missing some. The sample has roughly 140,000 clones, roughly 80% seen once. The sample was PBMCs or T cells enriched from blood (not recorded which). The receptors were gathered from a woman in her forties who had recovered from COVID-19. CDR3s include the opening cysteine and the closing phenylalanine or tryptophan. Each record gives: CDR3 DNA, CDR3 protein, J gene, clone size, D gene, V gene. D genes are given only for firm matches. Clone size appears in some rows only: once, few, many, or a class for an expanded clone.

cdr3_nt: TGCGCCAGCAGAGATGCAGGAAAGGCTGAAGCTTTCTTT
cdr3_aa: CASRDAGKAEAFF
j_call: TRBJ1-1
clone_size: NA
d_call: NA
v_call: TRBV4-1

cdr3_nt: TGTGCCAGCAGACACCCAGGTTTATATGAGCAGTTCTTC
cdr3_aa: CASRHPGLYEQFF
j_call: TRBJ2-1
clone_size: NA
d_call: NA
v_call: TRBV12-3/TRBV12-4

cdr3_nt: TGCGCCAGCAGCCAGGACGGACAGCCCTATGGCTACACCTTC
cdr3_aa: CASSQDGQPYGYTF
j_call: TRBJ1-2
clone_size: NA
d_call: NA
v_call: TRBV4-1

cdr3_nt: TGTGCCAGCGGGCAAGCTGGCGAGCAGTACTTC
cdr3_aa: CASGQAGEQYF
j_call: TRBJ2-7
clone_size: once
d_call: NA
v_call: TRBV9

cdr3_nt: TGTGCCAGACTAGCGGGGGTGGGCAATGAGCAGTTCTTC
cdr3_aa: CARLAGVGNEQFF
j_call: TRBJ2-1
clone_size: NA
d_call: TRBD2
v_call: TRBV5-4

cdr3_nt: TGTGCCAGCGGTGTGGAGAGGAACTATGGCTACACCTTC
cdr3_aa: CASGVERNYGYTF
j_call: TRBJ1-2
clone_size: NA
d_call: NA
v_call: TRBV27

cdr3_nt: TGTGCCAGCAGCCAAGACCGTTTCGACGAGCAGTACTTC
cdr3_aa: CASSQDRFDEQYF
j_call: TRBJ2-7
clone_size: few
d_call: NA
v_call: TRBV4-2

cdr3_nt: TGTGCCAGCAGCTTTGGTAGGGACAGCGGTCCCGTCCCGTATAACTATGGCTACACCTTC
cdr3_aa: CASSFGRDSGPVPYNYGYTF
j_call: TRBJ1-2
clone_size: few
d_call: TRBD1
v_call: TRBV5-8

cdr3_nt: TGTGCCAGCAGCCAATCCCAACAGGGGTTCGGCGGGGAGCTGTTTTTT
cdr3_aa: CASSQSQQGFGGELFF
j_call: TRBJ2-2
clone_size: NA
d_call: TRBD1
v_call: TRBV3-1/TRBV3-2

cdr3_nt: TGCAGCGTTGAAGGGGGGGAGGGTCCCACTGAAGCTTTCTTT
cdr3_aa: CSVEGGEGPTEAFF
j_call: TRBJ1-1
clone_size: NA
d_call: NA
v_call: TRBV29-1

cdr3_nt: TGCGCCAGCAGCTTGGATCAGTTGGACGGACAGGGTGTTGGAGAAAAGCAGTACTTC
cdr3_aa: CASSLDQLDGQGVGEKQYF
j_call: TRBJ2-7
clone_size: NA
d_call: TRBD1
v_call: TRBV5-1

cdr3_nt: TGTGCCAGCAGTCCACAAACTAGTCGCTACGAGCAGTACTTC
cdr3_aa: CASSPQTSRYEQYF
j_call: TRBJ2-7
clone_size: NA
d_call: NA
v_call: TRBV7-9

cdr3_nt: TGCAGCGTTGAAGGATGGACAGGGCTTTCGGAAGGCGGTATGGTCTATGGCTACACCTTC
cdr3_aa: CSVEGWTGLSEGGMVYGYTF
j_call: TRBJ1-2
clone_size: NA
d_call: TRBD1
v_call: TRBV29-1

cdr3_nt: TGTGCCAGCAGCAACCCGGACTTTTTCAGGGAGCAGTACTTC
cdr3_aa: CASSNPDFFREQYF
j_call: TRBJ2-7
clone_size: NA
d_call: NA
v_call: TRBV11-2

cdr3_nt: TGTGCCAGCAGCTTGGGAGGGGGTGACTATGGCTACACCTTC
cdr3_aa: CASSLGGGDYGYTF
j_call: TRBJ1-2
clone_size: few
d_call: NA
v_call: TRBV5-8

cdr3_nt: TGTGCCAGCACCCCAATGAGGAGCACTGAAGCTTTCTTT
cdr3_aa: CASTPMRSTEAFF
j_call: TRBJ1-1
clone_size: NA
d_call: NA
v_call: TRBV12-3/TRBV12-4

cdr3_nt: TGTGCCAGCAGCTTGGATTCTAACACCGGGGAGCTGTTTTTT
cdr3_aa: CASSLDSNTGELFF
j_call: TRBJ2-2
clone_size: once
d_call: NA
v_call: TRBV5-4

cdr3_nt: TGTGCCAGCAGCCTAAGACAGAACTATGGCTACACCTTC
cdr3_aa: CASSLRQNYGYTF
j_call: TRBJ1-2
clone_size: NA
d_call: NA
v_call: TRBV5-4

cdr3_nt: TGCGCCAGCAGCCGGGACAGGGCTACCGGGGAGCTGTTTTTT
cdr3_aa: CASSRDRATGELFF
j_call: TRBJ2-2
clone_size: NA
d_call: TRBD1
v_call: TRBV5-1

cdr3_nt: TGTGCCAGCAGCCAACCCCTTAGGACAGGGGGTGAAGCTTTCTTT
cdr3_aa: CASSQPLRTGGEAFF
j_call: TRBJ1-1
clone_size: NA
d_call: TRBD1
v_call: TRBV3-1/TRBV3-2

cdr3_nt: TGTGCCAGCAGCCCGGGACTAGCGGGGGGCACAGATACGCAGTATTTT
cdr3_aa: CASSPGLAGGTDTQYF
j_call: TRBJ2-3
clone_size: NA
d_call: TRBD2
v_call: TRBV7-9

cdr3_nt: TGTGCCAGCAGCGTAGATCTAGCCGGTTTGGAGACCCAGTACTTC
cdr3_aa: CASSVDLAGLETQYF
j_call: TRBJ2-5
clone_size: few
d_call: NA
v_call: TRBV9

cdr3_nt: TGCGCCAGCAGCCTGGGAGCTAATGAAAAACTGTTTTTT
cdr3_aa: CASSLGANEKLFF
j_call: TRBJ1-4
clone_size: NA
d_call: NA
v_call: TRBV5-1

cdr3_nt: TGTGCCAGCAGAGCTGGACAGGGGAACACTGAAGCTTTCTTT
cdr3_aa: CASRAGQGNTEAFF
j_call: TRBJ1-1
clone_size: NA
d_call: TRBD1
v_call: TRBV27

cdr3_nt: TGTGCCTGGAGTGCACTAGCGGGGGGGTGGAATGAGCAGTTCTTC
cdr3_aa: CAWSALAGGWNEQFF
j_call: TRBJ2-1
clone_size: NA
d_call: TRBD2
v_call: TRBV30

cdr3_nt: TGTGCCAGCAGCGCCTCAACAGGGCCCCAGTATGGCTACACCTTC
cdr3_aa: CASSASTGPQYGYTF
j_call: TRBJ1-2
clone_size: NA
d_call: NA
v_call: TRBV9

cdr3_nt: TGCAGCGTTGACGGACTCGGACAGGGAAGGTTCTTC
cdr3_aa: CSVDGLGQGRFF
j_call: TRBJ2-1
clone_size: NA
d_call: TRBD1
v_call: TRBV29-1

cdr3_nt: TGTGCCAGCAAACTGGGACAGGGGGCAGGAAACACCATATATTTT
cdr3_aa: CASKLGQGAGNTIYF
j_call: TRBJ1-3
clone_size: NA
d_call: TRBD1
v_call: TRBV2

cdr3_nt: TGCGCCAGCAGGCAGGCAGGGGTAGGAAACACCATATATTTT
cdr3_aa: CASRQAGVGNTIYF
j_call: TRBJ1-3
clone_size: few
d_call: NA
v_call: TRBV4-1

cdr3_nt: TGTGCCAGCAGCGAGAGGGGGTACGAGCAGTACTTC
cdr3_aa: CASSERGYEQYF
j_call: TRBJ2-7
clone_size: NA
d_call: NA
v_call: TRBV11-2

cdr3_nt: TGCGCCAGCAGCTTGGAGGGGGCGAACACTGAAGCTTTCTTT
cdr3_aa: CASSLEGANTEAFF
j_call: TRBJ1-1
clone_size: few
d_call: TRBD1
v_call: TRBV5-1

cdr3_nt: TGTGCCAGCTCACAACAGGTTCAGGGGTTTAACACTGAAGCTTTCTTT
cdr3_aa: CASSQQVQGFNTEAFF
j_call: TRBJ1-1
clone_size: NA
d_call: NA
v_call: TRBV18

cdr3_nt: TGTGCCAGCAGCCCCACTAGCGGGAGGGCAGAGACCCAGTACTTC
cdr3_aa: CASSPTSGRAETQYF
j_call: TRBJ2-5
clone_size: once
d_call: TRBD2
v_call: TRBV3-1/TRBV3-2

cdr3_nt: TGTGCCAGCAGCCAATCTCCACAGAGCACAGATACGCAGTATTTT
cdr3_aa: CASSQSPQSTDTQYF
j_call: TRBJ2-3
clone_size: NA
d_call: NA
v_call: TRBV3-1/TRBV3-2

cdr3_nt: TGTGCCAGCAGCTTTCCCGGGACTAGCGGTAGCTCCTACGAGCAGTACTTC
cdr3_aa: CASSFPGTSGSSYEQYF
j_call: TRBJ2-7
clone_size: NA
d_call: TRBD2
v_call: TRBV7-8

cdr3_nt: TGTGCCAGCTCACCGCCCGCTTTAGGAGGCAACTCCTACGAGCAGTACTTC
cdr3_aa: CASSPPALGGNSYEQYF
j_call: TRBJ2-7
clone_size: NA
d_call: NA
v_call: TRBV18

cdr3_nt: TGTGCCAGTACCAGGACTAGCGGGAGAGCTACGCAGTATTTT
cdr3_aa: CASTRTSGRATQYF
j_call: TRBJ2-3
clone_size: NA
d_call: TRBD2
v_call: TRBV19

cdr3_nt: TGTGCCAGCAGCTTAAACGGCGGGCAATCCTACAATGAGCAGTTCTTC
cdr3_aa: CASSLNGGQSYNEQFF
j_call: TRBJ2-1
clone_size: NA
d_call: NA
v_call: TRBV7-8

cdr3_nt: TGCGCCAGCAGCCTCGGGGGTGGACTTGGCCAGTACTTC
cdr3_aa: CASSLGGGLGQYF
j_call: TRBJ2-7
clone_size: NA
d_call: NA
v_call: TRBV4-1

cdr3_nt: TGTGCTAGTGGTTTGGTACTGACTGTCACGGGCAATGAGCAGTTCTTC
cdr3_aa: CASGLVLTVTGNEQFF
j_call: TRBJ2-1
clone_size: NA
d_call: NA
v_call: TRBV12-5

cdr3_nt: TGTGCCAGCAGCTTAGAGAGCAGGGTAGGCGACGAGCAGTACTTC
cdr3_aa: CASSLESRVGDEQYF
j_call: TRBJ2-7
clone_size: NA
d_call: NA
v_call: TRBV11-2

cdr3_nt: TGTGCCTGGGGGGACAGTAGCGATCAGCCCCAGCATTTT
cdr3_aa: CAWGDSSDQPQHF
j_call: TRBJ1-5
clone_size: NA
d_call: TRBD1
v_call: TRBV30

cdr3_nt: TGTGCCAGCAGCTTACAGAGGATGAACACTGAAGCTTTCTTT
cdr3_aa: CASSLQRMNTEAFF
j_call: TRBJ1-1
clone_size: few
d_call: NA
v_call: TRBV7-9

cdr3_nt: TGTGCCTGGAGCGGGACAGGATATGGCTACACCTTC
cdr3_aa: CAWSGTGYGYTF
j_call: TRBJ1-2
clone_size: NA
d_call: TRBD1
v_call: TRBV30

cdr3_nt: TGTGCCAGCAGCGTAGAAGGGGACAGGGCAGAGACCCAGTACTTC
cdr3_aa: CASSVEGDRAETQYF
j_call: TRBJ2-5
clone_size: NA
d_call: TRBD1
v_call: TRBV9

cdr3_nt: TGTGCCAGCACCCCCAACGGGAATTCACCCCTCCACTTT
cdr3_aa: CASTPNGNSPLHF
j_call: TRBJ1-6
clone_size: NA
d_call: NA
v_call: TRBV9

cdr3_nt: TGTGCCAGCAGCTTGGCGGGGATCGAAGGCTACACCTTC
cdr3_aa: CASSLAGIEGYTF
j_call: TRBJ1-2
clone_size: NA
d_call: NA
v_call: TRBV5-4

cdr3_nt: TGTGCCAGCAGCCTCACTAGCGGAGATACGCAGTATTTT
cdr3_aa: CASSLTSGDTQYF
j_call: TRBJ2-3
clone_size: NA
d_call: TRBD2
v_call: TRBV7-2

cdr3_nt: TGTGCCAGCAGCCTTTCACCGAGGGCTGAGCAGTTCTTC
cdr3_aa: CASSLSPRAEQFF
j_call: TRBJ2-1
clone_size: once
d_call: NA
v_call: TRBV14

cdr3_nt: TGTGCCAGCAGCTTAGGTCCAACAGGGGGAGGTAACTATGGCTACACCTTC
cdr3_aa: CASSLGPTGGGNYGYTF
j_call: TRBJ1-2
clone_size: NA
d_call: TRBD1
v_call: TRBV11-3

cdr3_nt: TGTGCCAGCTCACCCCTTAGCAGGGTCGACTCACCCCTCCACTTT
cdr3_aa: CASSPLSRVDSPLHF
j_call: TRBJ1-6
clone_size: NA
d_call: NA
v_call: TRBV18

cdr3_nt: TGTGCCAGCAGCCTTAGCGGGGGGGCCACAGATACGCAGTATTTT
cdr3_aa: CASSLSGGATDTQYF
j_call: TRBJ2-3
clone_size: NA
d_call: TRBD2
v_call: TRBV7-3

cdr3_nt: TGTGCCACCAGTGCGGGGGGAGAGGTTACAGATACGCAGTATTTT
cdr3_aa: CATSAGGEVTDTQYF
j_call: TRBJ2-3
clone_size: NA
d_call: TRBD2
v_call: TRBV24-1